This T cell receptor beta chain is drawn from a study of cytomegalovirus exposure and HLA in healthy donors. Between the trimmed V and J ends, which lost 1 base and 10 bases, there was a span of 13 bases. The V gene's germline CDR1 is LNHNV and CDR2 YYDKDF (reference sequence). This CDR3 region has 13 residues. Both 60 Vbeta primers and 13 Jbeta primers went into the PCR. The table came from immunoSEQ multiplex PCR; TCRdb's copy has only in-frame clones and leaves some out. The table includes 160,000 or so clones, around four fifths detected once. In its sample, this clone was seen a few times. This chain joins TRBV15 and TRBJ1-1; TRBD1 is a possible D gene (5 bases). Sequencing was done on a sample of PBMCs. This clonotype was sampled from a man in his forties or fifties in good health and CMV-seropositive. The CDR3 nucleotides are TGTGCCACCAGCAGAGCCGGCAGGGCGGCAGCTTTCTTT. Translation gives CATSRAGRAAAFF.